This paragraph reports one T cell receptor beta chain. Its antigen is undetermined. The PCR ran on 60 Vbeta and 13 Jbeta primers. TCRdb's copy holds only in-frame clones and misses some; the assay was immunoSEQ multiplex PCR. The repertoire holds 150,000 to 200,000 clones, more than 70% seen once, with 1.2% to 1.5% in the top ten. This specimen belongs to a study of cytomegalovirus exposure and HLA in healthy donors. Looking at the study overall: The Caucasian-associated ancestry cluster held 80% to 90% of a few hundred genotyped donors.

Trimming left V 1 base short and J 3 bases short, with 13 bases between. The CDR3 totals 15 residues. Germline lookup yields CDR1 SGHVS and CDR2 FQNEAQ. Study results and caveats: Later analysis demonstrated an association between a missense DCLRE1C variant and TCR beta V- and J-gene trimming. HLA alleles were associated with fewer than 20,000 TCR beta sequences in a later analysis at 0.05 false discovery rate. In vitro checks showed that a few CMV-associated chains really do target CMV antigens.

The sample was PBMCs. The chain carries TRBV7-8 and TRBJ2-7; D is ambiguous. The sequence derives from a girl under 18 in good health and CMV-seropositive. CDR3 DNA: TGTGCCAGCAGCTTAGATCAGCGTAATGTCTACGAGCAGTACTTC. It encodes CASSLDQRNVYEQYF.